The T cell receptor (beta chain) described here comes from a study of blood T cells in healthy people across ages. Study observations and caveats: Diversity of TCR beta per million T cells declined in a roughly linear way with age. Because donor CMV status was unknown, expanded clonotype changes were possibly confounded.

Germline CDR1 and CDR2: SQVTM and ANQGSEA. The CDR3 sequence is 13 residues long. Next came a second PCR, run for about 6 to 11 cycles, which used a sample-barcoded 5' primer along with a J-beta primer mix. Via MiXCR, TCRdb re-called the 5' RACE reads, giving one row per CDR3 protein. Here the sample spans approximately 770,000 distinct CDR3 sequences, 55% to 75% being singletons. The study recruited healthy Caucasian donors from Russia who were aged about 6 to 100. A note on this clonotype: The antigen is unknown.

The rearrangement joins TRBV29-1 to TRBJ1-2, with 9 nucleotides matching TRBD1. The sequence came from a man aged 25-45 years in good health. Sequencing was done on a sample of blood. The chain's CDR3 is CGTGSGRDYGYTF. CDR3 DNA sequence: TGCGGGACAGGGTCGGGGCGGGACTATGGCTACACCTTC.